These T cell receptor beta chains were read from a single sample in a study of OX40 agonist ivuxolimab in advanced cancers. Data came from immunoSEQ multiplex PCR; TCRdb stores just in-frame clones and leaves some out. Seen here are 15,000 to 20,000 clones, less than 95% observed once, and the top ten hold 45% to 50%. Sequenced material: CD4+ or CD8+ T cells sorted from blood, taken in a trial of the OX40 agonist ivuxolimab. Receptors originate from an adult with an advanced solid tumor such as melanoma, head and neck, liver or kidney cancer. Each CDR3 is given with its conserved first and last residue. A D gene is named only where the DNA matches it firmly. Not all rows give a size; the values are once, few, many and, for expanded clones, a class.

NA	NA	TRBV29-1	TRBJ2-1	CSVEGGLFYNEQFF	TGCAGCGTTGAGGGGGGACTGTTTTACAATGAGCAGTTCTTC
NA	TRBD2	TRBV7-9	TRBJ2-7	CASSRSGLATYEQYF	TGTGCCAGCAGCCGTTCGGGACTAGCAACCTACGAGCAGTACTTC
NA	TRBD2	TRBV6-5	TRBJ2-1	CASTQRESYNEQFF	TGTGCCAGCACACAGCGGGAATCCTACAATGAGCAGTTCTTC
NA	TRBD1	TRBV5-1	TRBJ2-7	CASSLSTGTGTYEQYF	TGCGCCAGCAGCTTGAGTACCGGGACAGGGACCTACGAGCAGTACTTC
NA	NA	TRBV7-6	TRBJ1-1	CTSSLSYGTMNTEAFF	TGTACCAGCAGCTTAAGTTACGGAACCATGAACACTGAAGCTTTCTTT
NA	NA	TRBV5-1	TRBJ2-5	CASSDGAGVEEAQYF	TGCGCCAGCAGCGACGGAGCAGGGGTAGAAGAGGCCCAGTACTTC
once	TRBD1	TRBV27	TRBJ2-2	CASSPGQGVELFF	TGTGCCAGCAGTCCCGGACAGGGCGTGGAGCTGTTTTTT
NA	TRBD2	TRBV10-3	TRBJ2-7	CASTLAGDREQYF	TGTGCCTCTACACTAGCGGGAGATAGGGAGCAGTACTTC
NA	NA	TRBV14	TRBJ2-1	CASSQADRNEQFF	TGTGCCAGCAGCCAAGCGGACAGAAATGAGCAGTTCTTC
once	NA	TRBV7-3	TRBJ2-3	CASSLGRGFTDTQYF	TGTGCCAGCAGCCTCGGTAGGGGGTTCACAGATACGCAGTATTTT
once	NA	TRBV2	TRBJ1-3	CASSEGSWSGNTIYF	TGTGCCAGCAGTGAGGGGAGCTGGTCTGGAAACACCATATATTTT
NA	NA	TRBV7-9	TRBJ2-3	CASSLIEGARTTDTQYF	TGTGCCAGCAGCTTAATAGAAGGGGCCCGAACTACAGATACGCAGTATTTT
NA	NA	TRBV4-1	TRBJ2-3	CASSPGEGSHTDTQYF	TGCGCCAGCAGCCCAGGGGAGGGGTCTCACACAGATACGCAGTATTTT
NA	TRBD2	TRBV11-2	TRBJ2-2	CASSDYGLAGGELFF	TGTGCCAGCAGTGACTACGGACTAGCTGGAGGGGAGCTGTTTTTT
NA	NA	TRBV7-3	TRBJ1-1	CASSPGLLNTEAFF	TGTGCCAGCAGCCCGGGACTCTTGAACACTGAAGCTTTCTTT
NA	TRBD1	TRBV7-3	TRBJ1-2	CASSSTGTGGRGYTF	TGTGCCAGCAGCTCAACCGGGACAGGGGGACGGGGCTACACCTTC
NA	NA	TRBV6-4	TRBJ2-1	CASSDQRHNEQFF	TGTGCCAGCAGTGACCAGAGACACAATGAGCAGTTCTTC
NA	TRBD2	TRBV7-8	TRBJ2-1	CASSFSGRSIVNEQFF	TGTGCCAGCAGCTTTAGCGGGAGGTCTATAGTCAATGAGCAGTTCTTC
NA	NA	TRBV10-2	TRBJ2-7	CASSEGLVGKDEQYF	TGCGCCAGCAGTGAGGGCCTAGTTGGTAAGGACGAGCAGTACTTC
NA	NA	TRBV7-9	TRBJ2-4	CASSGHLLAKNIQYF	TGTGCCAGCTCAGGACATCTGCTAGCCAAAAACATTCAGTACTTC
NA	NA	TRBV9	TRBJ1-2	CASNLGGSTYGYTF	TGTGCCAGCAACCTAGGGGGTTCCACCTATGGCTACACCTTC
NA	NA	TRBV7-2	TRBJ2-1	CASSWPPTVNFEQFF	TGTGCCAGCAGCTGGCCGCCGACGGTTAATTTTGAGCAGTTCTTC
NA	NA	TRBV29-1	TRBJ2-7	CSVGGGTYEQYF	TGCAGCGTTGGAGGAGGGACCTACGAGCAGTACTTC
NA	NA	TRBV27	TRBJ2-7	CASSWTKGDFYEQYF	TGTGCCAGCAGTTGGACGAAGGGCGACTTCTACGAGCAGTACTTC
NA	NA	TRBV12-2	TRBJ1-1	CASRLVAVEAFF	TGTGCAAGTCGCTTAGTGGCCGTTGAAGCTTTCTTT
NA	TRBD2	TRBV11-3	TRBJ2-7	CASSLDRGDYGYEQYF	TGTGCCAGCAGCTTAGATCGGGGGGACTATGGGTACGAGCAGTACTTC
NA	NA	TRBV2	TRBJ1-3	CASSDIRVVGNTIYF	TGTGCCAGCAGTGACATCAGGGTGGTTGGAAACACCATATATTTT
NA	TRBD2	TRBV27	TRBJ2-3	CASSTFGGADTQYF	TGTGCCAGCAGTACATTTGGGGGGGCAGATACGCAGTATTTT
NA	NA	TRBV7-2	TRBJ2-2	CASSNTGELFF	TGTGCCAGCAGTAACACCGGGGAGCTGTTTTTT
NA	NA	TRBV28	TRBJ2-5	CASRKAVKETQYF	TGTGCCAGCAGAAAAGCGGTTAAAGAGACCCAGTACTTC
NA	NA	TRBV6-6	TRBJ2-7	CASSYSGEQYF	TGTGCCAGCAGTTACTCGGGGGAGCAGTACTTC
NA	NA	TRBV6-5	TRBJ1-1	CASSNSNTEAFF	TGTGCCAGCTCTAATTCGAACACTGAAGCTTTCTTT